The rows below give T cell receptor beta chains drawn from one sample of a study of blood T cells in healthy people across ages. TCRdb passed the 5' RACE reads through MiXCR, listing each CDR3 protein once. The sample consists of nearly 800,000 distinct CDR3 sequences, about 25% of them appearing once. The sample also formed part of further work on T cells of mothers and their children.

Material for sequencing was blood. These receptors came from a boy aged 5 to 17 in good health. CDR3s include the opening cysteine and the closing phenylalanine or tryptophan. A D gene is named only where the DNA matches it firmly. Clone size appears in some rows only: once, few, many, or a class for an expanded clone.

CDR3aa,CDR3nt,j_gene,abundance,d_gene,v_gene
CASSLPGGQETQYF,TGTGCCAGCAGCTTACCGGGAGGCCAAGAGACCCAGTACTTC,TRBJ2-5,.,TRBD2,TRBV5-4
CASSASGRDALGTDTQYF,TGTGCCAGCAGCGCATCCGGTAGGGACGCCCTAGGCACAGATACGCAGTATTTT,TRBJ2-3,.,.,TRBV7-6
CASSLDYSTGELFF,TGTGCCAGCTCACTCGACTACTCCACCGGGGAGCTGTTTTTT,TRBJ2-2,.,.,TRBV18
CASSKERGFDTGELFF,TGTGCCAGCAGCAAAGAGCGGGGGTTCGACACCGGGGAGCTGTTTTTT,TRBJ2-2,.,.,TRBV21-1
CASSPPPWHSRETQYF,TGTGCCAGCAGCCCCCCTCCGTGGCACAGCCGAGAGACCCAGTACTTC,TRBJ2-5,.,.,TRBV7-9
CASSGGEGAKNIQYF,TGTGCCAGCAGTGGGGGGGAGGGGGCGAAGAACATTCAGTACTTC,TRBJ2-4,.,.,TRBV2
CASSPGTSGVETQYF,TGTGCCAGCAGCCCAGGGACTAGCGGGGTAGAGACCCAGTACTTC,TRBJ2-5,.,TRBD2,TRBV7-3
CAWAVGSPSSYEQYF,TGTGCCTGGGCGGTTGGTAGTCCGAGCTCCTACGAGCAGTACTTC,TRBJ2-7,few,.,TRBV30
CASSLSGEDTEAFF,TGTGCCAGCAGTTTAAGCGGCGAGGACACTGAAGCTTTCTTT,TRBJ1-1,few,.,TRBV6-2/TRBV6-3
CASSLMMGTNEKLFF,TGTGCCAGCAGCTTAATGATGGGAACTAATGAAAAACTGTTTTTT,TRBJ1-4,.,.,TRBV7-2
CASSPGDFRGGQDTQYF,TGTGCCAGCAGCCCGGGGGATTTCCGGGGGGGCCAAGATACGCAGTATTTT,TRBJ2-3,many,TRBD2,TRBV7-2
CASSLGGAYTEAFF,TGTGCCAGCAGCTTAGGCGGGGCCTACACTGAAGCTTTCTTT,TRBJ1-1,.,.,TRBV11-2
CASTEGGLERETQYF,TGTGCCAGCACCGAAGGGGGTCTAGAGCGAGAGACCCAGTACTTC,TRBJ2-5,.,.,TRBV9
CASSLSPHNEQFF,TGTGCCAGCAGTTTAAGCCCTCACAATGAGCAGTTCTTC,TRBJ2-1,.,.,TRBV28
CASSKASGEQFF,TGTGCCAGCAGCAAAGCTTCAGGGGAGCAGTTCTTC,TRBJ2-1,.,.,TRBV21-1
CASSLGGGVIVEDGYTF,TGTGCCAGCAGTTTAGGCGGGGGAGTGATTGTTGAAGATGGCTACACCTTC,TRBJ1-2,few,.,TRBV12-3/TRBV12-4
CASSVGSSGGNNEQSF,TGTGCCAGCAGTGTAGGTTCTAGCGGGGGCAACAATGAGCAGTCCTTC,TRBJ2-1,.,TRBD2,TRBV2
CASRFRLAGTGELFF,TGTGCCAGCAGATTCAGACTAGCGGGCACCGGGGAGCTGTTTTTT,TRBJ2-2,.,TRBD2,TRBV6-2/TRBV6-3
CASSDSWTGANYGYTF,TGTGCCAGCAGTGACTCATGGACAGGGGCTAACTATGGCTACACCTTC,TRBJ1-2,few,TRBD1,TRBV25-1
CASSYRQWTEAFF,TGTGCCAGCAGTTACAGGCAGTGGACTGAAGCTTTCTTT,TRBJ1-1,.,.,TRBV6-6
CASSIAGGPHNEQFF,TGTGCCAGCAGCATAGCGGGAGGGCCGCACAATGAGCAGTTCTTC,TRBJ2-1,few,TRBD2,TRBV28
CASSLRTDTNTGELFF,TGCGCCAGCAGCTTAAGGACAGACACGAACACCGGGGAGCTGTTTTTT,TRBJ2-2,few,.,TRBV5-1
CASRSGGNTDTQYF,TGTGCCAGCAGGTCTGGGGGAAACACAGATACGCAGTATTTT,TRBJ2-3,.,.,TRBV6-1
CASSLLAGGDEQFF,TGTGCCAGCAGCTTACTAGCGGGAGGCGATGAGCAGTTCTTC,TRBJ2-1,few,TRBD2,TRBV11-2
CSASPQGSYEQYF,TGCAGTGCTAGCCCACAGGGCTCCTACGAGCAGTACTTC,TRBJ2-7,.,.,TRBV20-1
CASSLAGVNVLTF,TGTGCCAGCAGCTTAGCAGGGGTCAACGTCCTGACTTTC,TRBJ2-6,.,.,TRBV7-2
CAWSGTNTEAFF,TGTGCCTGGAGTGGCACAAACACTGAAGCTTTCTTT,TRBJ1-1,few,.,TRBV30
CASSPRRLDQPGELFF,TGTGCCAGCTCACCACGCCGCCTAGATCAACCCGGGGAGCTGTTTTTT,TRBJ2-2,.,.,TRBV18
CASSLKIGFYHEKLFF,TGTGCCAGCAGCTTAAAGATAGGGTTTTATCATGAAAAACTGTTTTTT,TRBJ1-4,.,.,TRBV7-3
CASSQREAVSPLHF,TGCGCCAGCAGCCAAAGGGAAGCGGTCTCACCCCTCCACTTT,TRBJ1-6,few,.,TRBV4-3
CSVSINYGYTF,TGCAGCGTTAGTATTAACTATGGCTACACCTTC,TRBJ1-2,.,.,TRBV29-1
CASSPGTSFDNEQFF,TGCGCCAGCAGCCCCGGGACTAGCTTTGACAATGAGCAGTTCTTC,TRBJ2-1,many,TRBD2,TRBV5-1
CASSGSAGVDEQFF,TGTGCCAGCAGTGGATCGGCGGGAGTGGATGAGCAGTTCTTC,TRBJ2-1,.,TRBD2,TRBV9
CSVDQGNTGELFF,TGCAGCGTTGATCAGGGGAACACCGGGGAGCTGTTTTTT,TRBJ2-2,few,.,TRBV29-1
CASSLGTSGPNQETQYF,TGTGCCAGCAGCTTAGGAACTAGCGGGCCTAACCAAGAGACCCAGTACTTC,TRBJ2-5,.,TRBD2,TRBV7-8
CASSFQRGSYNEQFF,TGTGCCAGCAGCTTCCAGCGGGGCAGCTACAATGAGCAGTTCTTC,TRBJ2-1,few,TRBD2,TRBV11-1
CASSFQGSAGNTIYF,TGTGCCAGCAGCTTCCAGGGGAGTGCTGGAAACACCATATATTTT,TRBJ1-3,few,.,TRBV7-9
CASSAPSGSAYNEQFF,TGTGCCAGCAGCGCGCCTAGCGGGAGCGCGTACAATGAGCAGTTCTTC,TRBJ2-1,few,TRBD2,TRBV7-6
CSVEVWDRGSLAGGIQADTQYF,TGCAGCGTTGAAGTGTGGGACAGGGGGTCCCTAGCGGGAGGCATTCAGGCAGATACGCAGTATTTT,TRBJ2-3,.,.,TRBV29-1
CASSLVPLPAYNEQFF,TGTGCCAGCAGTCTCGTTCCGCTCCCGGCCTACAATGAGCAGTTCTTC,TRBJ2-1,few,.,TRBV11-1
CASSSASTDTQYF,TGTGCCAGCAGCTCAGCAAGCACAGATACGCAGTATTTT,TRBJ2-3,.,.,TRBV7-9
CASSLRWNLAGEGDTQYF,TGTGCCAGCAGCCTAAGATGGAACCTAGCGGGCGAGGGGGATACGCAGTATTTT,TRBJ2-3,.,TRBD2,TRBV4-2
CSARVTSGRFYNEQFF,TGCAGTGCTAGGGTGACTAGCGGGAGGTTTTACAATGAGCAGTTCTTC,TRBJ2-1,many,TRBD2,TRBV20-1
CASSSRDRGLMRGNTIYF,TGTGCCAGCAGCTCCCGGGACAGGGGGCTGATGAGAGGAAACACCATATATTTT,TRBJ1-3,.,TRBD1,TRBV7-9
CASSLEGTSGSRDTQYF,TGCGCCAGCAGCTTAGAAGGGACTAGCGGGAGTCGGGATACGCAGTATTTT,TRBJ2-3,.,TRBD2,TRBV5-1
CASSQGLAGAVTYEQYF,TGCGCCAGCAGCCAAGGGCTAGCGGGGGCCGTCACCTACGAGCAGTACTTC,TRBJ2-7,few,TRBD2,TRBV4-1
CARSFDSGQETQYF,TGTGCCAGAAGCTTTGACAGCGGCCAAGAGACCCAGTACTTC,TRBJ2-5,.,.,TRBV2
CAISELAGASIQYF,TGTGCCATCAGTGAACTAGCGGGAGCCTCGATTCAGTACTTC,TRBJ2-4,.,TRBD2,TRBV10-3
CAGQRDSYNVLTF,TGTGCCGGCCAAAGGGACAGCTACAACGTCCTGACTTTC,TRBJ2-6,few,TRBD1,TRBV6-6
CASSPTDWSAQEQYF,TGTGCCAGCAGCCCTACAGACTGGTCCGCTCAGGAGCAGTACTTC,TRBJ2-7,.,.,TRBV9